One sample yielded the 2 T cell receptor beta chains listed below, sequenced in a study of blood T cell repertoires in COVID-19 (dated by TCRdb to 2019 to 2021). The receptor library was made with the immunoSEQ multiplex PCR assay. TCRdb mirrors the immuneACCESS table, restricted to in-frame sequences. Some clones are absent from its copies; in checked studies, under half trace to an unresolved V gene, and the reason for the others is unknown. This sample lists over 85,000 clones; around nine tenths were detected once. Of the sample, 2% to 2.5% falls within the top ten clones. Sequencing was carried out using peripheral blood. Every receptor here comes from a man over 45 with active COVID-19.

In its sample, this clone was seen once. V and J are TRBV7-9 and TRBJ1-2; weak D call: TRBD1 (6 bases). This CDR3 is built from 17 residues. Trimming removed 5 bases from V and 0 bases from J, with 19 bases in between. Germline values: CDR1 SEHNR, CDR2 FQNEAQ (reference sequence). CDR3 sequence: CASSPQIPWGPNYGYTF. For the CDR3, the DNA is TGTGCCAGCAGCCCACAAATCCCTTGGGGGCCTAACTATGGCTACACCTTC. The whole variable domain, filled in from reference TRBV7-9 and TRBJ1-2, reads DTGVSQNPRHKITKRGQNVTFRCDPISEHNRLYWYRQTLGQGPEFLTYFQNEAQLEKSRLLSDRFSAERPKGSFSTLEIQRTEQGDSAMYLCASSPQIPWGPNYGYTFGSGTRLTVV.

This clone has more than one count but fewer than ten. This chain links TRBV27 with TRBJ2-5; maybe TRBD1 (6 bases). Germline V CDR1 and CDR2: MNHEY, SMNVEV (reference sequence). This CDR3 is built from 16 residues. Trimming took off 6 bases at V and 1 base at J, with 18 bases between the two ends. CDR3: CASSQLGQRVQETQYF. CDR3 bases: TGTGCCAGCAGCCAACTCGGACAGCGAGTCCAAGAGACCCAGTACTTC.